One sample yielded the 6 T cell receptor beta chains listed below, sequenced in a study of beta chain features in type 1 diabetes. Expressed TCRB transcripts were sequenced because the entire RNA isolate underwent reverse transcription. This table comes from immunoSEQ multiplex PCR, and its TCRdb copy is limited to in-frame clones, with some not included. The sample yields 500,000 to 700,000 clones, about 16% seen once. The sample was naive CD4+ T cells from blood. These receptors were obtained from a man aged 18 to 35 in good health.

Only a few counts were recorded for this clone. The chain uses TRBV6-6 and TRBJ1-3; D remains unclear. The V end was cut by 0 bases, the J end by 3 bases, with 9 bases between. The CDR3 runs 15 residues. Germline lookup yields CDR1 MNHNY and CDR2 SVGAGI (reference sequence). This chain's CDR3 is CASSYSGGRGNTIYF. CDR3 sequence (DNA): TGTGCCAGCAGTTACTCGGGTGGCCGTGGAAACACCATATATTTT.

This clone occurred a few times. Other DNA sequences in this sample translate to the same CDR3. This chain uses TRBV7-9 with TRBJ1-1; D gene uncertain. V dropped 1 base and J dropped 1 base, with 7 bases sitting between them. Germline CDR1 is SEHNR and CDR2 is FQNEAQ (reference sequence). CDR3 length: 14 residues. The CDR3 region has the DNA TGTGCCAGCAGCTTAGACGGTGGGAACACTGAAGCTTTCTTT. Protein: CASSLDGGNTEAFF. The full variable domain, its missing parts supplied by reference TRBV7-9 and TRBJ1-1, is DTGVSQNPRHKITKRGQNVTFRCDPISEHNRLYWYRQTLGQGPEFLTYFQNEAQLEKSRLLSDRFSAERPKGSFSTLEIQRTEQGDSAMYLCASSLDGGNTEAFFGQGTRLTVV.

The chain employs TRBV5-4 and TRBJ2-2, with 12 bases that match TRBD2. The CDR3 has 16 amino acids. In germline, CDR1 is SGHNT, CDR2 YYREEE (reference sequence). The J segment lost 4 bases and the V segment lost 1 base, leaving 2 bases of the junction unmatched. The CDR3 is CASSLRLAGATGELFF. DNA for the CDR3: TGTGCCAGCAGCTTGAGACTAGCGGGAGCCACCGGGGAGCTGTTTTTT.

In this sample, this clone turned up a few times. The chain has TRBV4-1 and TRBJ2-1; D possibly uses TRBD1 or TRBD2 (6 bases each). The germline V gene encodes CDR1 MGHRA and CDR2 YSYEKL. V lost 6 bases to trimming and J lost 5 bases, with 23 bases between them. This CDR3 comprises 17 residues. The CDR3 DNA follows: TGCGCCAGCAGGCGCGCAACCGGGGGCCTTGGGGACAATGAGCAGTTCTTC. This encodes CASRRATGGLGDNEQFF.

This chain connects TRBV7-3 to TRBJ1-2; possible D gene TRBD1, 5 bases. This CDR3 has 14 amino acids. The ends were cut back, 2 bases at V and 5 bases at J, with 12 bases in the middle. Germline V gene sequence: CDR1 SGHTA, CDR2 FQGTGA. The CDR3 nucleotides are TGTGCCAGCAGCTTAGGGCAGACAGTATATGGCTACACCTTC. Its protein product is CASSLGQTVYGYTF.

The V call is TRBV30, the J call TRBJ1-2; D unresolved. The germline CDR1 and CDR2 sequences are GTSNPN and SVGIG (reference sequence). The CDR3 spans 17 residues. The V end was cut by 2 bases, the J end by 4 bases, with 23 bases between. The CDR3 nucleotides are TGTGCCTGGAGTCCCCGAGGGATGTGGAGGGTGTCCTATGGCTACACCTTC. Residues: CAWSPRGMWRVSYGYTF.